This T cell receptor (beta chain) comes out of a study of long-term antiretroviral therapy in people with HIV (dated by TCRdb to 2021 to 2024). In the study overall: Collection of the earliest samples took place about a decade ahead of the 2015 WHO recommendation for immediate ART, at a time when ART was typically delayed until CD4 counts fell. A retrospective serial study tested whether changes in peripheral blood TRB repertoire composition and diversity were associated with ART initiation and durable HIV suppression. A total of roughly 180 cryopreserved PBMC samples were contributed to the cohort by 30 adults with confirmed HIV infection, with samples collected serially over a mean of about 6 years (range 1-12). Of the roughly 31 participants with HIV, eleven were female. Test extractions of a monoclonal T-cell line alongside about 35 polyclonal samples showed no cross-contamination during QIAcube processing.

Findings and caveats that apply to the study as a whole: Expanded TRB clones identified before ART initiation dominated the repertoire across all time points, though the dominance fluctuated and decreased in many PLHIV after ART. Since PBMC availability was limited, sequencing covered only the TCR beta chain, with no alpha chain pairing. ART initiation was associated with a significant increase in TRB diversity, but diversity stayed significantly below transplant donor controls even after long-term ART. Inferences about post-ART repertoire changes are limited because no data were available on ART adherence, viral resistance or therapy changes. Because pre-ART samples had limited cell numbers, unsorted PBMC were profiled rather than sorted CD4+ and CD8+ T cells. Compared with controls, HIV repertoires had narrower CDR3 length ranges, and the network structure pointed to an antigen-experienced repertoire that shifted only slightly toward naive after ART. The samples were dated from about 2004 to 2017, and the ART regimens that were used may be less effective than current ART regimens.

V is cut by 3 bases and J by 5 bases, and the space between the germline ends is 14 bases. From a lookup of the germline V gene, CDR1 and CDR2 are MGHRA and YSYEKL. There are 14 amino acids in the CDR3, from cysteine to phenylalanine inclusive. Of the read, only the CDR3 DNA is kept; its 42 bases are in frame from base 1. Concerning this clone itself: The antigen this receptor binds is unknown. Within one base of it there is no much larger clone, and no base qualities were kept.

Sequencing of the TRB variable region was done with the immunoSEQ hsTCRB v3.0 assay at survey level resolution. A depth of about 35,000-55,000 T-cell genomes per sample was targeted for TRB sequencing. TRB libraries were pooled and sequenced on an Illumina MiSeq using a v3 150-cycle kit. The original pipeline was this. Repertoire analysis was performed in R inside a reproducible Nextflow workflow that covered QC, data transformation and analysis. Custom analyses were implemented in LymphoSeq2, an R package for AIRR-Seq data exploration. A few samples yielding fewer than 5000 total TRB sequences were excluded, leaving around 200 analyzed HIV repertoires. Of the 188 retained HIV repertoires, approximately 60 were collected before and 120 to 130 after ART initiation. Repertoires were downsampled to 5000 TRB nucleotide sequences, with summary statistics averaged over 100 downsampling iterations. TRB sequences were retained for analysis only if CDR3 regions of at least seven amino acids were present. Diversity was assessed using a clonality score derived from Shannon entropy and using the Gini coefficient. In the repertoire networks, any two of the top 5000 CDR3 amino acid sequences were linked whenever the two sequences differed by an edit distance of one. For TRB CDR3 amino acid sequences, antigen specificity groups and MHC restriction were predicted with GLIPH2. Known CMV, EBV, HIV or tissue antigen associations were flagged by matching CDR3 amino acid sequences against VDJdb and McPAS-TCR. Pre-ART, post-ART and control groups were compared with Wilcoxon signed-rank tests and Holm-Bonferroni correction. This is the immuneACCESS table as TCRdb keeps it, with only in-frame sequences that have V and J called. A part of the clones is gone; compared with another copy, unresolved V genes explain less than half, and the rest is unexplained. V and J calls and clone size are given by that table; D and trimming were obtained from the DNA. This sample is represented by 30,000 or so clones; around 85% of them were singletons. The ten largest clonotypes hold 7.5% to 9.5% of the sample.

Participants were included only if at least one PBMC sample before ART initiation and at least two post-ART samples were available. All participants with HIV were treated in the United States of America. Before DNA extraction, cryopreserved samples of about 0.9-11 million PBMC were thawed and then washed. At the time of the earliest PBMC sample, participants with HIV were aged between roughly 20 and 55 years. Per participant, PBMC samples came from 1-4 timepoints prior to ART initiation and 2-8 timepoints following ART initiation, for a median of 7 samples. Serial HIV viral load, CD4+ T-cell count, ART history and demographic data were obtained for every participant. Using a Qiagen kit on a QIAcube, genomic DNA was extracted from unsorted PBMC, with samples processed in batches of 12.

The receptor chain draws on TRBV4-1 and TRBJ2-7; TRBD2 might be the D gene, on 5 matching bases. The clonotype was recovered from a middle-aged man with HIV. This sample comprised unsorted PBMCs, obtained 3 years after starting antiretroviral therapy. The CDR3 is CASSQDWLLNEQYF. In nucleotides, the sequence is TGCGCCAGCAGCCAGGACTGGCTCCTAAACGAGCAGTACTTC.